This is a list of T cell receptor beta chains from one sample in a study of CD8 T cells in ankylosing spondylitis. Each CDR3 protein is one row after TCRdb ran MiXCR on the 5' RACE reads. The table includes about 250,000 distinct CDR3 sequences, about 10% detected once. Sequencing input: blood, either unsorted or a sorted T cell fraction (not recorded which). The origin of the receptors is a male donor with ankylosing spondylitis or in good health (not recorded which). Both conserved end residues are part of each CDR3. D genes are given only for firm matches. Not every row has a clone size; where given, it reads once, few, many or a size class.

clone size	J gene	V gene	D gene	CDR3 DNA	CDR3 protein
many	TRBJ2-1	TRBV6-1	.	TGTGCCAGCAGCTGGGGAACAGCCTACAATGAGCAGTTCTTC	CASSWGTAYNEQFF
many	TRBJ2-1	TRBV15	TRBD2	TGTGCCACCAGCAGAGACTTTCGGACTAGAGACAATGAGCAGTTCTTC	CATSRDFRTRDNEQFF
many	TRBJ2-1	TRBV5-1	TRBD2	TGCGCCAGCAGCTTGTCCGTCCAAACTAGCGGGTTCAACAATGAGCAGTTCTTC	CASSLSVQTSGFNNEQFF
.	TRBJ1-1	TRBV7-2	TRBD1	TGTGCCAGCAGCCCTGGGGGGACAGGAAACACTGAAGCTTTCTTT	CASSPGGTGNTEAFF
few	TRBJ1-1	TRBV7-2	TRBD1	TGTGCCAGCAGCCCACGGACAGGGGGTCGTCTCACTGAAGCTTTCTTT	CASSPRTGGRLTEAFF
few	TRBJ1-5	TRBV12-3/TRBV12-4	.	TGTGCCAGCAACCCGGGGGGTAGCAATCAGCCCCAGCATTTT	CASNPGGSNQPQHF
.	TRBJ2-7	TRBV27	.	TGTGCCAGCAGTTTAGGGGGTAGGTTAGGACCAAGGTACGAGCAGTACTTC	CASSLGGRLGPRYEQYF
.	TRBJ2-1	TRBV7-2	.	TGTGCCAGCAGCGTCTCCCCCCGGACACTAGATGGTGAGCAGTTCTTC	CASSVSPRTLDGEQFF
many	TRBJ1-1	TRBV5-6	TRBD1	TGTGCCAGCAGCGGGGGGGCGACAGGGGGGTGGACTGAAGCTTTCTTT	CASSGGATGGWTEAFF
.	TRBJ1-1	TRBV28	.	TGTGCCAGCACTGTTACAAGGAACACTGAAGCTTTCTTT	CASTVTRNTEAFF
many	TRBJ2-3	TRBV5-6	TRBD1	TGTGCCAGCAGCCAGGGGGACAGGGTGGATACGCAGTATTTT	CASSQGDRVDTQYF
many	TRBJ1-3	TRBV3-1	.	TGTGCCAGCAGCCTTTATCTGGGGGCGGACACCATATATTTT	CASSLYLGADTIYF
many	TRBJ2-3	TRBV15	.	TGTGCCACCAGCAGAGCGGGGGATAAAGGGGATACGCAGTATTTT	CATSRAGDKGDTQYF
many	TRBJ1-5	TRBV7-9	.	TGTGCCAGCAGCTCCCGAGGAGAGGGCCCCCAGCATTTT	CASSSRGEGPQHF
many	TRBJ2-7	TRBV18	.	TGTGCCAGCTCACCTTATCGGGACGGGGAATGGGAGCAGTACTTC	CASSPYRDGEWEQYF
.	TRBJ2-1	TRBV7-8	TRBD2	TGTGCCAGCAGCTTAGTAGTGGGGGGGACTAGCGGGACGAGGAATGAGCAGTTCTTC	CASSLVVGGTSGTRNEQFF
many	TRBJ2-5	TRBV6-6	.	TGTGCCAGCAGTTACTCGACGGTAGGGACCCAGTACTTC	CASSYSTVGTQYF
.	TRBJ1-1	TRBV19	.	TGTGCCAGTAGTACTTCAAGAGGCACAGGGGAAGCTTTCTTT	CASSTSRGTGEAFF
many	TRBJ1-5	TRBV20-1	TRBD1	TGCAGTGCCGGACAGGGCGATCAGCCCCAGCATTTT	CSAGQGDQPQHF
.	TRBJ2-1	TRBV7-6	TRBD2	TGTGCCAGCAGCTTACCGATAGATGGGGAGGGGTCGGACAATGAGCAGTTCTTC	CASSLPIDGEGSDNEQFF
.	TRBJ2-4	TRBV5-6	.	TGTGCCAGCAGCTTGGGACCTAAAAACATTCAGTACTTC	CASSLGPKNIQYF